A single sample gave rise to the 13 T cell receptor beta chains below, sequenced in a study of blood T cell repertoires in COVID-19. Clones were read by immunoSEQ multiplex PCR, and TCRdb kept only the in-frame ones, dropping some. The repertoire holds around 8,300 clones, approximately 86% seen once, with roughly 8% in the top ten. The sample taken for sequencing was peripheral blood. The source of these receptors is a human donor in a cohort sampled during active COVID-19.

This rearrangement joins TRBV27 to TRBJ2-3, with 7 bases aligning to TRBD2. The germline gives CDR1 MNHEY, CDR2 SMNVEV (reference sequence). This CDR3 comprises 15 residues. V dropped 7 bases and J dropped 5; count of bases not matched to a gene: 12. The CDR3 sequence is CASTDGGSMVDTQYF. The CDR3 DNA sequence: TGTGCCAGCACCGATGGCGGGAGCATGGTAGATACGCAGTATTTT.

CDR3 bases: TGTGCCACCAGTGACCTTGGGACTAGCGGGAGGTTCTACAATGAGCAGTTCTTC. It translates to CATSDLGTSGRFYNEQFF. The J gene is TRBJ2-1, the V gene TRBV24-1, with TRBD2 matching 15 bases. Germline CDR1 and CDR2: KGHDR and SFDVKD. Unmatched junction bases numbered 6, after V lost 4 bases and J lost 3 bases. The CDR3 is 18 residues long.

CDR3 loop: CASSQEVDRATDTQYF. CDR3 nucleotides: TGCGCCAGCAGCCAAGAGGTGGACAGAGCCACAGATACGCAGTATTTT. This chain uses TRBV4-1 with TRBJ2-3, with a possible D match to TRBD1 (6 bases). This CDR3 comprises 16 residues. Trimming took off 0 bases at V and 2 bases at J, with 12 bases between the two ends. In germline, CDR1 is MGHRA, CDR2 YSYEKL.

This clone was picked up one time. V is TRBV5-1 and J is TRBJ1-4; D is undetermined. From germline, CDR1 is SGHRS and CDR2 YFSETQ. V lost 0 bases and J lost 6, with 12 bases in between. The length of the CDR3 is 15 residues. CDR3 nucleotides: TGCGCCAGCAGCTTGGGCCCCCCGGGAGATGAAAAACTGTTTTTT. Translation gives CASSLGPPGDEKLFF.

V usage is TRBV18 and J usage is TRBJ2-2, with TRBD1 matching over 8 bases. Trimming at V came to 6 bases and at J to 0 bases, leaving 12 bases not matched to a gene. This CDR3 comprises 18 residues. Looked up from germline, CDR1 is KGHSH and CDR2 is LQKENI. The CDR3: CASSPLERTGSNTGELFF. The CDR3, as DNA: TGTGCCAGCTCCCCTCTCGAAAGGACAGGGTCGAACACCGGGGAGCTGTTTTTT. Complete variable domain (other parts from reference TRBV18 and TRBJ2-2): NAGVMQNPRHLVRRRGQEARLRCSPMKGHSHVYWYRQLPEEGLKFMVYLQKENIIDESGMPKERFSAEFPKEGPSILRIQQVVRGDSAAYFCASSPLERTGSNTGELFFGEGSRLTVL.

The chain carries TRBV11-2 and TRBJ2-1, with TRBD2 matching over 10 bases. J lost 0 bases, V lost 4 bases, and 9 bases had no gene match. This CDR3 contains 18 residues. Per the germline V gene, CDR1 is SGHAT and CDR2 is FQNNGV. Here the CDR3 DNA reads TGTGCCAGCAGCTACGGACTAGCGGAACTTCACTCCTACAATGAGCAGTTCTTC. Translation: CASSYGLAELHSYNEQFF.

V and J are TRBV2 and TRBJ2-2, with 9 bases fitting TRBD2. J lost 6 bases, V lost 1 base, and 6 bases had no gene match. Germline values: CDR1 SNHLY, CDR2 FYNNEI. This CDR3 spans 16 amino acids. The CDR3 here is CASSEGGGRGSGELFF. The DNA of the CDR3 is TGTGCCAGCAGTGAAGGTGGCGGGAGGGGATCCGGGGAGCTGTTTTTT.

This chain connects TRBV6-5 to TRBJ1-1, with TRBD1 as a possible D gene (5 bases). Germline CDR1 and CDR2: MNHEY and SVGAGI. The germline V and J ends were trimmed by 7 bases and 0 bases, with 12 bases remaining between them. CDR3 length: 14 amino acids. This CDR3 is CASTNGGMNTEAFF. Written as DNA, the CDR3 is TGTGCCAGCACTAACGGGGGGATGAACACTGAAGCTTTCTTT.

The chain has TRBV28 and TRBJ2-1; 10 bases match TRBD2. The CDR3 has 13 residues. Germline loops: CDR1 MDHEN, CDR2 SYDVKM. Germline trimming cut 7 bases from V and 4 bases from J; bases unmatched to any gene: 1. In DNA, the CDR3 is TGTGCCAGCAAGGGACTAGCGTACAATGAGCAGTTCTTC. Translation gives CASKGLAYNEQFF.

This rearrangement joins TRBV5-1 to TRBJ2-2; the match to TRBD2 covers 8 bases. The CDR3 has 16 residues. Germline V gene sequence: CDR1 SGHRS, CDR2 YFSETQ. J lost 6 bases, V lost 4 bases, and 11 bases had no gene match. CDR3: CASSPKAGVNSGELFF. The CDR3 DNA is TGCGCCAGCAGCCCTAAAGCGGGAGTCAATTCCGGGGAGCTGTTTTTT.

J is TRBJ1-1 and V is TRBV19; D remains unclear. The V end was cut by 4 bases, the J end by 1 base, with 10 bases between. CDR1 is LNHDA, CDR2 SQIVND, per germline (reference sequence). CDR3 length: 14 residues. CDR3 region: CASSTGLSNTEAFF. The CDR3 coding sequence is TGTGCCAGTAGTACAGGACTTTCGAACACTGAAGCTTTCTTT.

The genes are TRBV7-9 and TRBJ1-2, with TRBD1 as a possible D gene (5 bases). V was trimmed by 5 bases and J by 8 bases, leaving 18 bases between them. CDR1 SEHNR and CDR2 FQNEAQ come from the germline V gene (reference sequence). The CDR3 sequence is 14 residues long. The CDR3 nucleotides are TGTGCCAGCAGCCAATTGGGGGGATCGGACGGCTACACCTTC. Residues: CASSQLGGSDGYTF.

V gene TRBV10-2 combines with J gene TRBJ1-2; TRBD1 matches 7 bases. CDR3 length: 12 amino acids. The J segment lost 8 bases and the V segment lost 5 bases, leaving 5 bases of the junction unmatched. Germline V gives CDR1 WSHSY, CDR2 SAAADI. The CDR3 is CASSPGQEGYTF. The DNA of the CDR3 is TGCGCCAGCAGTCCCGGACAGGAGGGCTACACCTTC.